This T cell receptor beta chain is drawn from a study of monozygotic twins with cystic fibrosis. Findings of the study overall: Low clonality (median around 0.0094) suggested a mostly naive repertoire. Shared CDR3 numbers were not associated with age, concordance or severity. Monozygotic CF twins shared more identical nucleotide clonotypes than unrelated patients.

TCRdb's copy holds only in-frame clones and misses some; the assay was immunoSEQ multiplex PCR. The table has 35,000 or so clones, about 80% seen once. This clone was counted a single time. What it binds is not known. The CDR3 totals 16 residues. Germline loops: CDR1 SGHNT, CDR2 YYREEE (reference sequence). The junction had 8 bases not matched to a gene; V was cut back by 3 bases and J by 0 bases. V is TRBV5-4 and J is TRBJ2-7; 8 nucleotides line up with TRBD1. Sequenced sample: blood. This receptor was identified in a girl aged 2 to 9 with cystic fibrosis. The CDR3: CASSSGRGQDSYEQYF. The CDR3 DNA follows: TGTGCCAGCAGCTCCGGGCGGGGACAGGACTCCTACGAGCAGTACTTC.